This T cell receptor (beta chain) originates from a study of cytomegalovirus exposure and HLA in healthy donors. Primers included in the PCR were 60 Vbeta and 13 Jbeta primers. Generated by immunoSEQ multiplex PCR, the TCRdb table keeps only in-frame clones and is missing some. This table holds 120,000 to 150,000 clones, 70% to 85% found once. Points from the study as a whole: A later look showed TCR association rates differing by HLA locus, highest for DRB1 and lowest for HLA-C. In a later analysis, an Asian-associated ancestry cluster reportedly showed fewer N-insertions than the 666-donor mean.

With regard to this clone: Its antigen is not known.

The TCR sequence derives from a man in his forties in good health and CMV-seronegative. The sample taken for sequencing was PBMCs.

The DNA for the CDR3 is TGTGCCAGCTCACCACGACTGGACAGGACCTACGAGCAGTACTTC. Translation: CASSPRLDRTYEQYF. The rearrangement joins TRBV18 to TRBJ2-7, with 7 bases aligning to TRBD1. From germline, CDR1 is KGHSH and CDR2 LQKENI. CDR3 size: 15 residues. Trimming at V came to 1 base and at J to 2 bases, leaving 5 bases not matched to a gene.